This T cell receptor beta chain was identified during a study of blood T cell repertoires in COVID-19. Study summary: From the United States, Italy and Spain came samples of acute and convalescent COVID-19.

Germline CDR1 is LGHDT and CDR2 is YNNKEL (reference sequence). Trimming pared 2 bases from V and 4 bases from J, leaving 15 bases between. This CDR3 has 17 amino acids. Adults between roughly 18 and 89 years of age took part from under 25 US areas. Clinical histories supplied by participants themselves formed the basis of cohort assignment. In the authors' methods: Researchers report that nucleated cell counts were estimated from reference gene primer amplification. The table came from immunoSEQ multiplex PCR; TCRdb's copy has only in-frame clones and leaves some out. The V and J calls and clone size were taken over from that table, and D and trimming were inferred from the DNA. Found here are some 190,000 clones, 75% to 85% of them singletons; the top ten hold 3.5% to 4.5%.

Sample: PBMCs or T cells enriched from blood (not recorded which). The rearrangement links TRBV3-1 (or the pseudogene TRBV3-2) to TRBJ1-6; D unclear. This TCR came from a man younger than 40 with acute COVID-19. CDR3: CASSQFLLSSYNSPLHF. The CDR3 region has the DNA TGTGCCAGCAGCCAATTTCTGTTGAGCTCTTATAATTCACCCCTCCACTTT.